Each of the 4 T cell receptor beta chains below was sequenced from the same sample in a study of T cells after yellow fever vaccination (dated by TCRdb to the late 2010s). The treatment or condition label for this specimen denotes: live attenuated yellow fever vaccine strain. The library was generated by 5' RACE. Sequencer: Illumina HiSeq 2500. TCRdb ran its own pipeline on the public reads, namely fastp trimming at Q25 and MiXCR clone calling, and kept in-frame beta chains. A single entry per CDR3 protein holds the most common genes and DNA from its merged rows. The table for this sample lists about 580,000 distinct CDR3 sequences; roughly 17% of them were counted only once. Of the sample, 15% to 20% falls within the top ten clones. The sample consisted of PBMCs, taken 4 to 6 days after the first yellow fever vaccination. These receptors were taken from a man younger than 35 who received the YFV17D yellow fever vaccine.

V gene TRBV23-1 combines with J gene TRBJ1-5; tentative D call: TRBD1 (5 bases). TRBV23-1 belongs to the ORF category, with a function that is uncertain. CDR3 length equals 17 residues. Trimming removed 2 bases from V and 1 base from J, with 15 bases in between. Here the CDR3 reads CASSQRAKGLSNQPQHF. The DNA for the CDR3 is TGCGCCAGCAGTCAACGGGCCAAGGGGCTGAGCAATCAGCCCCAGCATTTT.

The V call is TRBV7-6, the J call TRBJ2-1; D is unresolved. Germline loops: CDR1 SGHVS, CDR2 FNYEAQ. Trimming left V 1 base short and J 4 bases short, with 11 bases between. The CDR3 covers 15 residues. The CDR3 protein is CASSLVLVPYNEQFF. CDR3 in DNA: TGTGCCAGCAGCTTAGTATTGGTGCCTTACAATGAGCAGTTCTTC.

This clonotype has ten or more counts. This chain joins TRBV29-1 and TRBJ2-1; 13 bases agree with TRBD2. This CDR3 spans 14 amino acids. J lost 6 bases, V lost 4 bases, and 3 bases had no gene match. Per the germline V gene, CDR1 is SQVTM and CDR2 is ANQGSEA. The CDR3 bases are TGCAGCGTTGGTGGACTAGCGGGGGTCAATGAGCAGTTCTTC. Residues: CSVGGLAGVNEQFF.

With regard to this clonotype: This may arise from a read error, as a much more abundant clone is one base away. The gene calls are TRBV5-6 and TRBJ2-2; no firm D call. The CDR3 sequence is 15 residues long. Germline assignment: CDR1 SGHDT and CDR2 YYEEEE. The germline V and J ends were trimmed by 4 bases and 0 bases, with 10 bases remaining between them. CDR3 region: CASSPWGANTGELFF. The CDR3 DNA follows: TGTGCCAGCAGCCCCTGGGGTGCGAACACCGGGGAGCTGTTTTTT.